This passage covers 15 T cell receptor beta chains from one sample sequenced in a study of graft-versus-host responses after intestinal transplantation (dated by TCRdb to the early 2020s). No antigen is known for these receptors. This specimen's time point label, interpreted: cells obtained before transplantation from donor or recipient. The method was the immunoSEQ multiplex PCR assay. TCRdb retrieved this table from immuneACCESS and kept in-frame rearrangements only. Not all clones are present; in checked studies, unresolved V genes account for under half, and no reason is known for the remainder. The sample contains about 78,000 clones, 90% of them found a single time. The ten largest clones add up to around 4% of the sample. The sequencing here drew on unstimulated CD8+ T cells sorted from spleen or lymph node cells, taken before transplant. The receptors come from a human donor who was the organ donor for an intestinal transplant.

This clone is a singleton in its sample. This rearrangement joins TRBV27 to TRBJ1-6, with 8 bases lining up with TRBD1. The germline V gene encodes CDR1 MNHEY and CDR2 SMNVEV (reference sequence). The V and J ends lost 0 bases and 7 bases, in that order; junction bases with no gene match: 8. This CDR3 has 17 amino acids. The CDR3, as DNA: TGTGCCAGCAGTTTATCTGAGACAGGGGATTCGAATTCACCCCTCCACTTT. Protein sequence: CASSLSETGDSNSPLHF.

This clone was observed once. The V gene is TRBV6-5, the J gene TRBJ1-3; a weak D match, TRBD1 (5 bases). Germline lookup yields CDR1 MNHEY and CDR2 SVGAGI. Trimming removed 0 bases at V and 8 bases at J, with 14 bases between. The CDR3 spans 15 residues. CDR3 region: CASSYSPGLGHTIYF. The CDR3 nucleotides read TGTGCCAGCAGTTACTCGCCAGGGCTAGGACACACCATATATTTT.

The genes are TRBV9 and TRBJ1-1; possible D gene TRBD1, 5 bases. CDR1 SGDLS and CDR2 YYNGEE come from the germline V gene. Trimming removed 4 bases from V and 0 bases from J, with 13 bases in between. The CDR3 totals 15 residues. CDR3 sequence (DNA): TGTGCCAGCAGCCCAAGACAGATTATGAACACTGAAGCTTTCTTT. It codes for CASSPRQIMNTEAFF.

The chain recombines TRBV5-1 with TRBJ1-1, with D unclear. This CDR3 contains 12 residues. V lost 2 bases to trimming and J lost 11 bases, with 13 bases between them. Germline V gene lookup returns CDR1 SGHRS and CDR2 YFSETQ. The CDR3 loop reads CASSLDGAGAFF. The CDR3 DNA reads TGCGCCAGCAGCTTAGACGGTGCGGGGGCTTTCTTT. Drawing the rest from reference TRBV5-1 and TRBJ1-1, the complete variable domain is KAGVTQTPRYLIKTRGQQVTLSCSPISGHRSVSWYQQTPGQGLQFLFEYFSETQRNKGNFPGRFSGRQFSNSRSEMNVSTLELGDSALYLCASSLDGAGAFFGQGTRLTVV.

This clone was observed once. J is TRBJ1-1 and V is TRBV11-2, with D maybe TRBD1 (5 bases). CDR3 length equals 16 residues. The V gene lost 1 base and the J gene lost 4 bases, with 16 bases spanning the gap. Germline CDR1 and CDR2: SGHAT and FQNNGV. The DNA of the CDR3 is TGTGCCAGCAGCTTAGGGCAGGGTGGAGTGGGCACTGAAGCTTTCTTT. Translating it yields CASSLGQGGVGTEAFF.

The DNA for the CDR3 is TGTGCCAGCAGGAAGAGCTCTGGAAACACCATATATTTT. Translating it yields CASRKSSGNTIYF. The rearrangement links TRBV28 to TRBJ1-3; D call uncertain. V lost 6 bases to trimming and J lost 0 bases, with 6 bases between them. Per germline, CDR1 MDHEN and CDR2 SYDVKM. The CDR3 is 13 residues long.

V is TRBV4-2 and J is TRBJ2-1, with TRBD2 matching over 10 bases. V shed 4 bases, J shed 4 bases, and the junction held 4 bases outside the gene matches. The CDR3 has 15 residues. CDR1 and CDR2 from the germline V gene are LGHNA and YNFKEQ. This CDR3 reads CASSPIAGGYNEQFF. As DNA, the CDR3 is TGTGCCAGCAGCCCGATAGCGGGGGGTTACAATGAGCAGTTCTTC.

This clone has just a few counts. DNA of the CDR3: TGTGCCAGCAGTGACTCTTACAGGGCTACCGGGGAGCTGTTTTTT. Translated, it gives CASSDSYRATGELFF. The chain uses TRBV6-4 and TRBJ2-2, with D perhaps matching TRBD1 (6 bases). The CDR3 contains 15 residues. The V end lost 0 bases, the J end lost 5 bases, and 10 bases lay between the germline ends. The germline gives CDR1 MRHNA, CDR2 SNTAGT.

The genes are TRBV4-1 and TRBJ2-1; 10 nucleotides align to TRBD2. V shed 1 base, J shed 8 bases, and the junction held 5 bases outside the gene matches. Germline V gene lookup returns CDR1 MGHRA and CDR2 YSYEKL. The CDR3 consists of 15 residues. The CDR3 sequence: CASSQAAGGAYEQFF. CDR3 DNA: TGCGCCAGCAGCCAAGCAGCGGGGGGGGCGTATGAGCAGTTCTTC.

This clone was detected once. The genes are TRBV2 and TRBJ2-3; TRBD2 matches 8 bases. Losses at the gene ends were 1 base for V and 4 bases for J; bases not matched to a gene: 4. The germline V gene has CDR1 SNHLY and CDR2 FYNNEI. CDR3 length: 15 amino acids. The CDR3 DNA is TGTGCCAGCAGTGAAGGGCTAGCGGGTCCAGATACGCAGTATTTT. Residues: CASSEGLAGPDTQYF.

The rearrangement joins TRBV28 to TRBJ2-7, with 13 bases that match TRBD2. CDR1 and CDR2 from the germline V gene are MDHEN and SYDVKM. Germline trimming cut 5 bases from V and 1 base from J; bases unmatched to any gene: 5. The CDR3 totals 16 residues. The CDR3 spells CASSKLAGGPSYEQYV. The CDR3 DNA is TGTGCCAGCAGTAAACTAGCGGGGGGGCCGTCCTACGAGCAGTACGTC.

The chain is built from TRBV20-1 and TRBJ1-1, with D possibly TRBD1 on 6 matching bases. The V gene's germline CDR1 is DFQATT and CDR2 SNEGSKA (reference sequence). V was pared by 6 bases and J by 8 bases, with 10 bases between. The CDR3 is 10 amino acids. The CDR3 DNA follows: TGCAGTGCCATTACAGGGGAAGCTTTCTTT. As protein: CSAITGEAFF.

The genes are TRBV5-1 and TRBJ1-1, with D maybe TRBD1 (5 bases). The germline gives CDR1 SGHRS, CDR2 YFSETQ. The CDR3 totals 15 residues. V was shortened by 5 bases and J by 1 base, with 15 bases between the two germline ends. CDR3 residues: CASRPSQGSNTEAFF. DNA of the CDR3: TGCGCCAGCAGACCTTCTCAGGGTTCGAACACTGAAGCTTTCTTT.

The chain carries TRBV18 and TRBJ2-1; 8 positions agree with TRBD1. CDR1 is KGHSH, CDR2 LQKENI, per germline. After removal of 5 bases from V and 5 bases from J, the junction contained 11 bases not matched to a gene. The CDR3 is 16 amino acids. CDR3 bases: TGTGCCAGCTCAGGCTACCGGGACAGGACAAACAATGAGCAGTTCTTC. This encodes CASSGYRDRTNNEQFF.

The chain links TRBV19 to TRBJ2-1; 9 positions agree with TRBD2. V gave up 7 bases and J gave up 5 bases; unmatched junction bases: 6. The CDR3 contains 14 residues. Germline V CDR1 and CDR2: LNHDA, SQIVND (reference sequence). This CDR3 reads CASTASGDHNEQFF. The CDR3 DNA is TGTGCCAGTACGGCTAGCGGGGATCACAATGAGCAGTTCTTC.